These 10 T cell receptor beta chains were all obtained from the same sample, sequenced in a study of control samples from healthy donors and cancer patients. The method was immunoSEQ multiplex PCR; TCRdb's version includes in-frame clones alone and lacks a portion of them. This sample has 50,000 to 65,000 clones; roughly 90% occur once, and the top ten carry under 0.95%. The source material was PBMCs. The receptors stem from a man aged 25 to 40 with colorectal cancer.

The CDR3 bases are TGCGCCAGCAGGAGGGACAGGCGTGAGACCCAGTACTTC. Translation: CASRRDRRETQYF. The chain employs TRBV5-1 and TRBJ2-5; 8 bases map to TRBD1. Per the germline V gene, CDR1 is SGHRS and CDR2 is YFSETQ. The CDR3 is 13 amino acids. The V and J ends lost 5 bases and 5 bases, in that order; junction bases with no gene match: 5.

This clone was counted a single time. The rearrangement links TRBV6-1 to TRBJ1-2; the D is unclear. The CDR3 contains 12 residues. Per the germline V gene, CDR1 is MNHNS and CDR2 is SASEGT. Deletions cut 2 bases from V and 4 bases from J, with 5 bases between. CDR3 DNA: TGTGCCAGCAGTGAATTAACCTATGGCTACACCTTC. Amino acid sequence: CASSELTYGYTF.

This sequence joins TRBV10-2 and TRBJ2-3, with 12 positions matching TRBD2. Germline CDR1 reads WSHSY; CDR2 reads SAAADI. V gave up 3 bases and J gave up 6 bases; unmatched junction bases: 1. The CDR3 covers 14 residues. CDR3 sequence reads: CASSETSGGDTQYF. The CDR3 DNA reads as TGCGCCAGCAGTGAAACTAGCGGGGGGGATACGCAGTATTTT.

This clone was detected only once. The chain is built from TRBV11-2 and TRBJ2-7, with 11 bases lining up with TRBD1. Trimming at V came to 5 bases and at J to 6 bases, leaving 9 bases not matched to a gene. Germline-derived CDR1 and CDR2 are SGHAT and FQNNGV. CDR3 length equals 15 residues. CDR3 in amino acids: CASSRAGQGASEQYF. The DNA of the CDR3 is TGTGCCAGCAGCCGAGCTGGACAGGGGGCCTCCGAGCAGTACTTC.

The gene calls are TRBV5-5 and TRBJ2-2; the D is unclear. V was trimmed by 1 base and J by 1 base, leaving 8 bases between them. The CDR3 sequence is 15 residues long. Germline V CDR1 and CDR2: SGHKS, YYEKEE (reference sequence). The CDR3 region has the DNA TGTGCCAGCAGCTTGATCCAGCGGAACACCGGGGAGCTGTTTTTT. This translates into CASSLIQRNTGELFF.

This clone appeared a single time. The rearrangement links TRBV3-1 (or the pseudogene TRBV3-2) to TRBJ1-2, with D possibly being TRBD1 (5 bases). The germline V gene has CDR1 LGHDT and CDR2 YNNKEL (reference sequence). The CDR3 is 15 residues long. Trimming took off 0 bases at V and 2 bases at J, with 10 bases between the two ends. DNA for the CDR3: TGTGCCAGCAGCCAAGATCAGGGTCCAAACTATGGCTACACCTTC. Translation gives CASSQDQGPNYGYTF.

The chain recombines TRBV2 with TRBJ2-7; 12 bases align to TRBD1. With 7 bases clipped from V and 1 base from J, the junction kept 8 bases outside the gene matches. The germline gives CDR1 SNHLY, CDR2 FYNNEI. This CDR3 has 16 residues. As DNA, the CDR3 is TGTGCCAGCACCTCCCCGGGACAGGGGGCATCCTACGAGCAGTACTTC. As protein: CASTSPGQGASYEQYF.

The rearrangement joins TRBV5-4 to TRBJ1-1, with D perhaps matching TRBD1 (6 bases). V lost 4 bases and J 0 bases, leaving 13 bases between the germline ends. This CDR3 is 15 amino acids long. Germline V gene data show CDR1 as SGHNT and CDR2 as YYREEE (reference sequence). CDR3 residues: CASSHRVTMNTEAFF. The CDR3 DNA is TGTGCCAGCAGCCACAGGGTTACCATGAACACTGAAGCTTTCTTT.

V and J are TRBV10-3 and TRBJ2-3; 8 bases are shared with TRBD1. J gave up 1 base and V 6 bases, and 3 bases lay outside the gene matches. CDR1 and CDR2 from the germline V gene are ENHRY and SYGVKD. The CDR3 is 14 amino acids. The CDR3 region is CAIRLQGGTDTQYF. Written as DNA, the CDR3 is TGTGCCATCAGACTACAGGGGGGCACAGATACGCAGTATTTT.

The rearrangement links TRBV5-4 to TRBJ1-1; tentatively, D is TRBD1 (5 bases). With 4 bases removed from V and 0 bases from J, the gap between germline ends came to 16 bases. This CDR3 is built from 16 residues. Germline CDR1 and CDR2: SGHNT and YYREEE (reference sequence). DNA for the CDR3: TGTGCCAGCAGCCTGCGCCGGGGCATCCTGAACACTGAAGCTTTCTTT. Protein sequence: CASSLRRGILNTEAFF.